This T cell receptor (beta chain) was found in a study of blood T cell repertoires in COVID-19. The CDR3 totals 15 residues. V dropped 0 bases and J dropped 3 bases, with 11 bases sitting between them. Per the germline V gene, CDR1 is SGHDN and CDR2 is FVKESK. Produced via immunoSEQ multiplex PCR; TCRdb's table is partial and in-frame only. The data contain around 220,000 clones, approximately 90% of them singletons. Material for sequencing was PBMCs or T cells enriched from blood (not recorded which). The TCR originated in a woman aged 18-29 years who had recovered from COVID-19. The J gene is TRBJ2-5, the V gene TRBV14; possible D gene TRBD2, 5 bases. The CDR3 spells CASSQDSGAKETQYF. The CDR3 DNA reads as TGTGCCAGCAGCCAAGACAGCGGAGCGAAAGAGACCCAGTACTTC.